The sequence of this T cell receptor (beta chain) was determined in a study of blood T cell repertoires in COVID-19. The CDR3 contains 18 residues. V lost 5 bases to trimming and J lost 0 bases; unmatched junction nucleotides: 12. CDR1 is SGHVS and CDR2 is FQNEAQ in the germline V gene. The protocol was immunoSEQ multiplex PCR, while the TCRdb copy is restricted to in-frame clones and leaves out a portion. The data hold over 140,000 clones, with more than 60% observed a single time. This chain connects TRBV7-8 to TRBJ1-5; 8 bases align to TRBD1. The TCR comes from a woman aged 45-59 years with active or convalescent COVID-19. Material for sequencing was peripheral blood. The CDR3 DNA follows: TGTGCCAGCAGCCTAAGGGGGGACAGGCCCTATAGCAATCAGCCCCAGCATTTT. This translates into CASSLRGDRPYSNQPQHF.